The 4 T cell receptor beta chains presented below share a single source sample, sequenced in a study of a mutant IDH1 vaccine in newly diagnosed glioma. Specified time point: week 5, during vaccination. Doses of 300 ug of mutant IDH1 20-mer peptide were given with topical imiquimod. Profiling relied on immunoSEQ multiplex PCR, and the TCRdb table lists in-frame clones only, not all of them. This table holds about 53,000 clones, around 82% found once. These receptors have no identified antigens. The material was PBMCs, obtained from a glioma patient whose treatment included an IDH1 peptide vaccine. These receptors all stem from a young woman with glioma. Some clones in this sample may be carry-over from other donors' samples.

The chain is built from TRBV19 and TRBJ1-1; D uncertain. The length of the CDR3 is 13 residues. The germline V gene has CDR1 LNHDA and CDR2 SQIVND (reference sequence). Deletions cut 3 bases from V and 1 base from J, with 6 bases between. CDR3 bases: TGTGCCAGTAGTATTAGGCAGAACACTGAAGCTTTCTTT. It is translated as CASSIRQNTEAFF.

This clone has just a few counts. The rearrangement links TRBV13 to TRBJ1-3; D remains unclear. The CDR3 runs to 12 residues. Trimming stripped 0 bases from V and 6 bases from J, with 3 bases between. Germline lookup yields CDR1 PRHDT and CDR2 FYEKMQ (reference sequence). This CDR3 reads CASSLGQNTIYF. As DNA, the CDR3 is TGTGCCAGCAGCTTAGGCCAAAACACCATATATTTT.

This clone appeared once. The chain uses TRBV5-6 and TRBJ1-2; D is unclear. Germline V CDR1 and CDR2: SGHDT, YYEEEE. Trimming cost V 0 bases and J 3 bases, with 9 bases left between them. The CDR3 sequence is 14 residues long. The DNA of the CDR3 is TGTGCCAGCAGCTTGGATGTGGAAGACTATGGCTACACCTTC. It yields the protein CASSLDVEDYGYTF.

This clone was observed a single time. The J gene is TRBJ2-2, the V gene TRBV29-1, with TRBD1 matching 8 bases. The CDR3 spans 13 residues. Germline V gene lookup returns CDR1 SQVTM and CDR2 ANQGSEA. V shed 7 bases, J shed 2 bases, and the junction held 3 bases outside the gene matches. The CDR3 is CSADRGNTGELFF. CDR3 bases: TGCAGCGCTGACAGGGGTAACACCGGGGAGCTGTTTTTT.